This T cell receptor (beta chain) derives from a study of cytomegalovirus exposure and HLA in healthy donors. General study points: When a later analysis compared HLA-associated TCR beta chains with equally common others, the HLA-associated chains turned out to be more clonally expanded and to have lower generation probabilities. In a later analysis, at a false discovery rate of 0.05, some 17,000 TCR beta sequences were associated with HLA alleles. Later analysis associated a missense DCLRE1C variant with TCR beta V- and J-gene trimming. Researchers catalogued about 150 TCR beta chains as cytomegalovirus-associated.

Primers for the PCR totalled 60 Vbeta and 13 Jbeta. TCRdb keeps only in-frame clones here, not all; method: immunoSEQ multiplex PCR. Of about 160,000 clones in the sample, roughly 80% were seen once. In germline, CDR1 is MDHEN, CDR2 SYDVKM. The V gene lost 8 bases and the J gene lost 1 base, with 11 bases spanning the gap. The CDR3 loop spans 13 amino acids. With regard to this clone: Its specificity is not known.

The sample comprised PBMCs. This receptor was obtained from a man aged 30 to 39 in good health and CMV-seropositive. The chain uses TRBV28 and TRBJ1-1; no reliable D call. CDR3 DNA: TGTGCCAGCGCAGGCCCGGAGAACACTGAAGCTTTCTTT. The encoded protein is CASAGPENTEAFF.